This passage covers 15 T cell receptor beta chains from one sample sequenced in a study of T cell repertoires in cytomegalovirus infection. TCRdb ran MiXCR on the reads and lists one entry per CDR3 protein. Counted here are approximately 910,000 distinct CDR3 sequences, 25% to 40% occurring once; the ten biggest clones make up around 15%. Their antigens are not known. This specimen was cultured CD8+ T cells from PBMCs, taken from culture after CMV antigen stimulation. Receptors originate from a human donor in good health (CMV status not recorded). Some clones in this sample may be carry-over from other donors' samples.

The chain recombines TRBV25-1 with TRBJ1-1; D may be TRBD1 (6 bases). V lost 5 bases and J 2 bases, leaving 15 bases between the germline ends. CDR3 length: 15 residues. The V gene's germline CDR1 is MGHDK and CDR2 SYGVNS. In DNA form, the CDR3 reads TGTGCCAGCAGTCCCAAGCGAGGGGGAAACACTGAAGCTTTCTTT. Translation gives CASSPKRGGNTEAFF.

J is TRBJ2-7 and V is TRBV2, with 11 bases identical to TRBD1. This CDR3 region has 13 residues. J lost 5 bases, V lost 10 bases, and 7 bases had no gene match. In germline, CDR1 is SNHLY, CDR2 FYNNEI. The CDR3 spells CAITGQGANEQYF. Written as DNA, the CDR3 is TGTGCCATCACCGGACAGGGGGCCAACGAGCAGTACTTC.

This clonotype occurred a few times. This sequence joins TRBV19 and TRBJ1-1; 7 nucleotides align to TRBD1. CDR1 is LNHDA, CDR2 SQIVND, per germline (reference sequence). This CDR3 is built from 13 residues. J lost 9 bases, V lost 3 bases, and 7 bases had no gene match. For the CDR3, the DNA is TGTGCCAGTAGTATGGGGACAGCTCTACAAGCTTTCTTT. Residues: CASSMGTALQAFF. Together with reference TRBV19 and TRBJ1-1, the CDR3 gives the full variable domain: DGGITQSPKYLFRKEGQNVTLSCEQNLNHDAMYWYRQDPGQGLRLIYYSQIVNDFQKGDIAEGYSVSREKKESFPLTVTSAQKNPTAFYLCASSMGTALQAFFGQGTRLTVV.

The chain joins TRBV7-2 to TRBJ2-7; no reliable D call. The V and J ends lost 1 base and 5 bases respectively, with 12 bases between them. Germline V gene data show CDR1 as SGHTA and CDR2 as FQGNSA. The CDR3 is 14 amino acids. CDR3 in DNA: TGTGCCAGCAGCTTAGGTTACCTCCCCGACGAGCAGTACTTC. This gives the protein CASSLGYLPDEQYF.

There are a few counts of this clonotype. The rearrangement uses TRBV5-6 and TRBJ2-7; TRBD1 agrees at 11 bases. Germline-derived CDR1 and CDR2 are SGHDT and YYEEEE. V lost 0 bases to trimming and J lost 2 bases; unmatched junction nucleotides: 4. The CDR3 spans 16 residues. CDR3 sequence: CASSLAPGQGAYEQYV. The CDR3 nucleotides are TGTGCCAGCAGCTTGGCCCCGGGACAGGGGGCCTACGAGCAGTACGTC.

In its sample, this clonotype was seen a few times. This chain uses TRBV15 with TRBJ1-1; no reliable D call. V dropped 6 bases and J dropped 6 bases, with 17 bases sitting between them. CDR1 is LNHNV, CDR2 YYDKDF, per germline (reference sequence). The CDR3 covers 14 residues. The CDR3 sequence is CATRPAGRVPEAFF. In nucleotides, the CDR3 is TGTGCCACCAGGCCAGCGGGGAGGGTACCTGAAGCTTTCTTT.

This clonotype was seen a handful of times. The chain combines TRBV27 with TRBJ1-2; TRBD1 aligns across 7 bases. The junction had 20 bases not matched to a gene; V was cut back by 5 bases and J by 8 bases. The germline V gene has CDR1 MNHEY and CDR2 SMNVEV (reference sequence). The CDR3 spans 17 residues. CDR3 region: CASSLQGVGEFPKGYTF. CDR3 bases: TGTGCCAGCAGTCTTCAGGGGGTGGGGGAGTTTCCAAAAGGCTACACCTTC.

This clonotype was seen repeatedly, ten times or more. The chain couples TRBV7-6 to TRBJ2-3; 8 nucleotides agree with TRBD1. Germline CDR1 SGHVS, CDR2 FNYEAQ. The CDR3 loop spans 15 amino acids. J was trimmed by 0 bases and V by 5 bases; bases with no gene match: 4. The CDR3 region is CASSQDRESTDTQYF. CDR3 in DNA: TGTGCCAGCAGCCAGGACAGGGAGAGCACAGATACGCAGTATTTT.

The rearrangement links TRBV10-3 to TRBJ2-5, with D uncertain. The CDR3 consists of 13 residues. The germline V and J ends were trimmed by 3 bases and 5 bases, with 10 bases remaining between them. CDR1 and CDR2 from the germline V gene are ENHRY and SYGVKD. CDR3 nucleotides: TGTGCCATCAGTGAAAGAGGAACGGAGACCCAGTACTTC. This gives the protein CAISERGTETQYF.

In its sample, this clonotype was seen many times. V usage is TRBV4-1 and J usage is TRBJ2-3; the D call may be TRBD1 or TRBD2 (6 bases each). V was pared by 0 bases and J by 1 base, with 14 bases between. CDR1 and CDR2 (germline): MGHRA, YSYEKL. There are 17 residues in the CDR3. The CDR3 region is CASSQDGGGQGTDTQYF. CDR3 DNA sequence: TGCGCCAGCAGCCAAGATGGTGGGGGGCAGGGCACAGATACGCAGTATTTT.

This clonotype was found a few times. Its ends do not fully match the called genes, so a read error is possible. The chain recombines TRBV4-1 with TRBJ2-1; possible D gene TRBD2, 5 bases. This CDR3 is built from 16 residues. Germline CDR1 and CDR2: MGHRA and YSYEKL. The CDR3 bases are TGTGCCAGCAGCCAACCGAGCGGAGAAGGTGACAATGAGCAGTTCTTC. Translating gives CASSQPSGEGDNEQFF.

This clonotype was counted a few times. The V gene is TRBV4-1, the J gene TRBJ1-5; 8 bases map to TRBD1. Germline trimming cut 3 bases from V and 6 bases from J; bases unmatched to any gene: 10. The CDR3 is 16 amino acids. CDR1 is MGHRA, CDR2 YSYEKL, per germline. The CDR3 spells CASSQGTGSFSQPQHF. CDR3 in DNA: TGCGCCAGCAGCCAGGGGACAGGATCATTCAGTCAGCCCCAGCATTTT.

This clonotype was detected only a few times. The chain links TRBV6-4 to TRBJ2-2, with 9 bases aligning to TRBD1. V lost 2 bases and J lost 6; bases outside the gene matches: 4. Germline-derived CDR1 and CDR2 are MRHNA and SNTAGT. The CDR3 runs 15 residues. The CDR3 protein is CASSDPGQGSGELFF. The CDR3 coding sequence is TGTGCCAGCAGTGACCCGGGACAGGGATCCGGGGAGCTGTTTTTT.

This clonotype occurred a few times. The gene calls are TRBV7-4 and TRBJ2-1; 9 nucleotides line up with TRBD2. With V trimmed by 5 bases and J by 0 bases, 5 bases remained unmatched. The CDR3 is 16 residues long. Germline CDR1 SGHVT, CDR2 SQSDAQ. The CDR3 DNA reads as TGTGCCAGCAGCGGATTTAGCGGGAGCTCCTACAATGAGCAGTTCTTC. Residues: CASSGFSGSSYNEQFF.

This clonotype was counted only a few times. CDR3 sequence reads: CASSSRTSGDNEQFF. Written as DNA, the CDR3 is TGTGCCAGCAGTTCAAGGACTAGCGGGGACAATGAGCAGTTCTTC. The chain recombines TRBV6-2 or TRBV6-3 with TRBJ2-1; 12 bases fit TRBD2. V shed 4 bases and J 5 bases; nucleotides not matched to a gene: 3. CDR3 size: 15 residues. CDR1 MNHEY and CDR2 SVGEGT come from the germline V gene.